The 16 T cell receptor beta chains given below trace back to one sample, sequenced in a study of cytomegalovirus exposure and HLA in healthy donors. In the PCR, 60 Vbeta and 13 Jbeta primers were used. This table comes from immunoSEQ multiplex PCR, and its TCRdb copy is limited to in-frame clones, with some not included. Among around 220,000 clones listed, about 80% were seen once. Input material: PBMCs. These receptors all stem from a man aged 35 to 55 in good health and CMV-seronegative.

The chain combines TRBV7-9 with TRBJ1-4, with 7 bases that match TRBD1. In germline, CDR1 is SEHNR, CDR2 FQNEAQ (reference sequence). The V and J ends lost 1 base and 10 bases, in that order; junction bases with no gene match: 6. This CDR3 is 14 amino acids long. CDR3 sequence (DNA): TGTGCCAGCAGCTTAGACAGGGGTCTTGGAAAACTGTTTTTT. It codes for CASSLDRGLGKLFF.

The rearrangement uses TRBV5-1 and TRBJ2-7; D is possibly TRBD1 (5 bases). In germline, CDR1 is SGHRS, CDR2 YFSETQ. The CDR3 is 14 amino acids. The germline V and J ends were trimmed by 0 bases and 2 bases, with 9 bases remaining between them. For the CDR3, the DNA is TGCGCCAGCAGCTTGGCCCCAGGGACCTACGAGCAGTACTTC. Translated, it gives CASSLAPGTYEQYF.

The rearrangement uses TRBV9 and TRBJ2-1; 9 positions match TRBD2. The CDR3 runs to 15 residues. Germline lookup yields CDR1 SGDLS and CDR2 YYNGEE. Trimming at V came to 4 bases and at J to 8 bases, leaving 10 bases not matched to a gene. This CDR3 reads CASSPRVAGDHEQFF. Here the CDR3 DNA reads TGTGCCAGCAGCCCCCGAGTAGCGGGAGATCATGAGCAGTTCTTC.

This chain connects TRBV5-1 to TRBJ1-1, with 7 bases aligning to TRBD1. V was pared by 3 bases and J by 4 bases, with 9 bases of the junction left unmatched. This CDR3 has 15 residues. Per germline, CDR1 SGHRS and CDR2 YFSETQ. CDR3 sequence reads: CASSWGTAGVTEAFF. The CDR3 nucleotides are TGCGCCAGCAGCTGGGGGACAGCAGGCGTCACTGAAGCTTTCTTT.

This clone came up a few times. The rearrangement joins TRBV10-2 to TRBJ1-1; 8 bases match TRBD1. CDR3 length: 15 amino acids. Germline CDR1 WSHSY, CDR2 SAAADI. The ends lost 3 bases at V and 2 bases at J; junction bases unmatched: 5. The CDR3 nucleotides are TGCGCCAGCAGTGATCTAGACAGGGGCAACACTGAAGCTTTCTTT. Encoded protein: CASSDLDRGNTEAFF.

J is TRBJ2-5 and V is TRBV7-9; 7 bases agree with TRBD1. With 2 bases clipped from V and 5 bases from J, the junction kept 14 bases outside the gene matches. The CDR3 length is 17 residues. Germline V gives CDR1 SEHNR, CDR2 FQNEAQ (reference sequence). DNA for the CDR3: TGTGCCAGCAGCTTACCGACAGGGACGGGGTATGGCGAGACCCAGTACTTC. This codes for CASSLPTGTGYGETQYF.

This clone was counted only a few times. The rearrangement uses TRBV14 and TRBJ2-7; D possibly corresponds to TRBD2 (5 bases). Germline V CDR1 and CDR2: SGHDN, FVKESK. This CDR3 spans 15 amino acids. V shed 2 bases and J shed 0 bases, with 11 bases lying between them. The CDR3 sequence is CASSQTAGSSYEQYF. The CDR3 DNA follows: TGTGCCAGCAGCCAAACTGCGGGTAGCTCCTACGAGCAGTACTTC.

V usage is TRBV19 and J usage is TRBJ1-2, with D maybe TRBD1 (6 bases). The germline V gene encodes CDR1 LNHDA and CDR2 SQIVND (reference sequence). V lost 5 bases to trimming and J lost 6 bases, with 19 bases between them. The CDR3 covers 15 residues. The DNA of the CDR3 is TGTGCCAGTAGTGTCTGGGGGCGCAAGGCTAATGGCTACACCTTC. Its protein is CASSVWGRKANGYTF.

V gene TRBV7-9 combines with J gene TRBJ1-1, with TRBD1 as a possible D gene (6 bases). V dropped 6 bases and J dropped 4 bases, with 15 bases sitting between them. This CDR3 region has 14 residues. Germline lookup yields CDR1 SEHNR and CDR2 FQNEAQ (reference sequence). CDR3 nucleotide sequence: TGTGCCAGCAGTCCCCTACAGGGTCCCACTGAAGCTTTCTTT. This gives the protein CASSPLQGPTEAFF.

CDR3: CATSRAGALGRNEQFF. The CDR3, as DNA: TGTGCCACCAGCAGAGCTGGGGCACTGGGAAGAAATGAGCAGTTCTTC. The chain employs TRBV15 and TRBJ2-1, with D maybe TRBD1 (5 bases). The CDR3 has 16 amino acids. Germline V gene sequence: CDR1 LNHNV, CDR2 YYDKDF (reference sequence). The germline V and J ends were trimmed by 1 base and 7 bases, with 17 bases remaining between them.

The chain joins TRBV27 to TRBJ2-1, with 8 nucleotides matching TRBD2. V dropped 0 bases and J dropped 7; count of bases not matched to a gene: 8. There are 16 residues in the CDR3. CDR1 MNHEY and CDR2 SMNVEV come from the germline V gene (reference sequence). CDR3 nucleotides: TGTGCCAGCAGTTTATCGCACGGGGGGGCCCCGAATGAGCAGTTCTTC. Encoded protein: CASSLSHGGAPNEQFF.

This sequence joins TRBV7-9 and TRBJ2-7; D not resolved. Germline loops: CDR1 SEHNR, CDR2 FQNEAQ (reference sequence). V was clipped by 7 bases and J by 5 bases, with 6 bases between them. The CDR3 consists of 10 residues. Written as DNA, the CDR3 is TGTGCCAGCACTCCAGACGAGCAGTACTTC. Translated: CASTPDEQYF.

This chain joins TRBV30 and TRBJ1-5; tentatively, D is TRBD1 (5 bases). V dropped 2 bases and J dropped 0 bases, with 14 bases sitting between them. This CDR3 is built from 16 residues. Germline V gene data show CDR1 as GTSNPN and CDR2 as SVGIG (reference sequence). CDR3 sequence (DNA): TGTGCCTGGAGTTGGGGGGGACCCCTTAGCAATCAGCCCCAGCATTTT. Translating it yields CAWSWGGPLSNQPQHF. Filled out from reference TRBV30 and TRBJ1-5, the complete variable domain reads SQTIHQWPATLVQPVGSPLSLECTVEGTSNPNLYWYRQAAGRGLQLLFYSVGIGQISSEVPQNLSASRPQDRQFILSSKKLLLSDSGFYLCAWSWGGPLSNQPQHFGDGTRLSIL.

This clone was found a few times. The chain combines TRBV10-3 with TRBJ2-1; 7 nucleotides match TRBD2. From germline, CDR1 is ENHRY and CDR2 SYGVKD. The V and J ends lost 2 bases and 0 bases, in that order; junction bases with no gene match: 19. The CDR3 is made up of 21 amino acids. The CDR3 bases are TGTGCCATCAGTGAGGGTTTCCGTCTAGCGGACAAAAAGAGCTCCTACAATGAGCAGTTCTTC. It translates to CAISEGFRLADKKSSYNEQFF.

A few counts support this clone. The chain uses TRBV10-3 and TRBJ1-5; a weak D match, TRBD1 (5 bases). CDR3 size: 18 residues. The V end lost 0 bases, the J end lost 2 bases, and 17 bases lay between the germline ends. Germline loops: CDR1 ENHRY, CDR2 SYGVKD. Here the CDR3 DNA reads TGTGCCATCAGTGAGTCCCTGAACGGGGGTGGGGGCAATCAGCCCCAGCATTTT. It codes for CAISESLNGGGGNQPQHF.

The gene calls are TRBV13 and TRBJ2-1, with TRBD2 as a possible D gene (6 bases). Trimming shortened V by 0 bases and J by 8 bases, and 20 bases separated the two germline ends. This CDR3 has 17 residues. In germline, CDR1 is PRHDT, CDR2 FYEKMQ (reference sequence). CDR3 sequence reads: CASSLGKRGERGDEQFF. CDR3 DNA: TGTGCCAGCAGCTTAGGGAAACGCGGGGAGAGGGGCGATGAGCAGTTCTTC.